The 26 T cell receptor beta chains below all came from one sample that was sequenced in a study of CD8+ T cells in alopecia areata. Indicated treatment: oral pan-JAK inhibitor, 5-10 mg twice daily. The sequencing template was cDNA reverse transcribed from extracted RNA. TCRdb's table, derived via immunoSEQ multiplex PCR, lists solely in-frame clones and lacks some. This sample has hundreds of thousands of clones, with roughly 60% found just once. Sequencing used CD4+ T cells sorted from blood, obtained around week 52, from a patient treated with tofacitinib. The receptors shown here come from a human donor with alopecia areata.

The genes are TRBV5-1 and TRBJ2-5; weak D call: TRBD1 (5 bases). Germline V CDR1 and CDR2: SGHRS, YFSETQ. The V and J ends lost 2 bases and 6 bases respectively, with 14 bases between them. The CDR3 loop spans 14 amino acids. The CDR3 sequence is CASSLHGQGQTQYF. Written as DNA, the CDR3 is TGCGCCAGCAGCTTACACGGTCAGGGTCAGACCCAGTACTTC.

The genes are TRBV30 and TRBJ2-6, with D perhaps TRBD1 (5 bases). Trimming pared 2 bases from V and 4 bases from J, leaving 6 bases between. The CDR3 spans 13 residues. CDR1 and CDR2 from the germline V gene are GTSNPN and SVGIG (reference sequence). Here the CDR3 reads CAWSRQGANVLTF. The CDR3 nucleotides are TGTGCCTGGAGTAGACAGGGGGCCAACGTCCTGACTTTC.

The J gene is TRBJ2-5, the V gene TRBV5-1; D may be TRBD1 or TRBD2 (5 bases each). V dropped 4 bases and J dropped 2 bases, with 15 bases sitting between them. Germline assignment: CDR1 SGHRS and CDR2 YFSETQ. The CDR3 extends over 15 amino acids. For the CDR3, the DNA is TGCGCCAGCAGCCCTACCGGGGCGATTCAAGAGACCCAGTACTTC. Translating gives CASSPTGAIQETQYF.

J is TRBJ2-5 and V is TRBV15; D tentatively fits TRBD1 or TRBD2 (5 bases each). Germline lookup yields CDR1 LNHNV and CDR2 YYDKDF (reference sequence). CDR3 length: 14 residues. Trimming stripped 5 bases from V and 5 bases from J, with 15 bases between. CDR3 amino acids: CATSARGPGETQYF. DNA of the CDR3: TGTGCCACCAGCGCCCGCGGGCCAGGGGAGACCCAGTACTTC. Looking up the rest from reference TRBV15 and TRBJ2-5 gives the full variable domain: DAMVIQNPRYQVTQFGKPVTLSCSQTLNHNVMYWYQQKSSQAPKLLFHYYDKDFNNEADTPDNFQSRRPNTSFCFLDIRSPGLGDTAMYLCATSARGPGETQYFGPGTRLLVL.

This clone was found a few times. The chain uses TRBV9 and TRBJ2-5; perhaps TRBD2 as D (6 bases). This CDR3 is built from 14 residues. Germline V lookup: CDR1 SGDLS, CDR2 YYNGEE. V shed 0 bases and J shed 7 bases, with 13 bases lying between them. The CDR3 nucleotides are TGTGCCAGCAGCGTAGGGGGGGAGGCCAGGACCCAGTACTTC. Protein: CASSVGGEARTQYF.

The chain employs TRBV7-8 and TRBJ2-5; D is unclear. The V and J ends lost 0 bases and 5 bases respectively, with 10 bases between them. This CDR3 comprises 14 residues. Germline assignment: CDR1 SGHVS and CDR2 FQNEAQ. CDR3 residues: CASSLAQAAETQYF. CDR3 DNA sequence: TGTGCCAGCAGCTTAGCGCAGGCGGCCGAGACCCAGTACTTC. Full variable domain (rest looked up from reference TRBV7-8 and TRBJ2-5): GAGVSQSPRYKVAKRGQDVALRCDPISGHVSLFWYQQALGQGPEFLTYFQNEAQLDKSGLPSDRFFAERPEGSVSTLKIQRTQQEDSAVYLCASSLAQAAETQYFGPGTRLLVL.

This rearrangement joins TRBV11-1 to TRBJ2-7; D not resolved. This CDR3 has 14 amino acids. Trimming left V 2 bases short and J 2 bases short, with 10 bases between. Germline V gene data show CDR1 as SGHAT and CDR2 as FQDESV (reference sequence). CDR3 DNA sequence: TGTGCCAGCAGCTTACGCAGGTTCCCCTACGAGCAGTACTTC. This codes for CASSLRRFPYEQYF.

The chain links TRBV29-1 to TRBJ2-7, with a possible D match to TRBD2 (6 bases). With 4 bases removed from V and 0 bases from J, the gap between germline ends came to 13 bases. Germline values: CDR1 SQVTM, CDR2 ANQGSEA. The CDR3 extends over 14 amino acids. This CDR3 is CSVVGGAGSYEQYF. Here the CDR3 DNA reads TGCAGCGTTGTCGGAGGGGCCGGCTCCTACGAGCAGTACTTC.

The CDR3 spells CSVEDGIYEQYF. The CDR3 DNA follows: TGCAGCGTTGAAGATGGAATCTACGAGCAGTACTTC. This chain uses TRBV29-1 with TRBJ2-7; D is unclear. The V end was cut by 0 bases, the J end by 3 bases, with 6 bases between. CDR3 length: 12 residues. CDR1 SQVTM and CDR2 ANQGSEA come from the germline V gene.

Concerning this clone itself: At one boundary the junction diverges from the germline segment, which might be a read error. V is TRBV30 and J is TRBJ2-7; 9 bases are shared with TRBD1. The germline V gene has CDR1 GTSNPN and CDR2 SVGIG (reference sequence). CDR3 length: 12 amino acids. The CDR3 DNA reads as TGTGCCTGGAGTGTACTGGGGACAGGGAAGAACTTC. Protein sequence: CAWSVLGTGKNF.

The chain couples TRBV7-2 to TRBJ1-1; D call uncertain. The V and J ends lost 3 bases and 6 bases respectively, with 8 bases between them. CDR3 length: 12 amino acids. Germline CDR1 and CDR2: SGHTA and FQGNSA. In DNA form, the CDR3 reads TGTGCCAGCAGCTTCCTGGGAGCTGAAGCTTTCTTT. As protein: CASSFLGAEAFF.

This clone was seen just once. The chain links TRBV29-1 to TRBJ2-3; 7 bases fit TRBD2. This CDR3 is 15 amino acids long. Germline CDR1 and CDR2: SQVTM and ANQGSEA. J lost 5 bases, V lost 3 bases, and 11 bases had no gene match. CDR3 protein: CSVEGGTGNLDTQYF. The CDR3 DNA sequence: TGCAGCGTTGAGGGGGGGACTGGAAATTTAGATACGCAGTATTTT.

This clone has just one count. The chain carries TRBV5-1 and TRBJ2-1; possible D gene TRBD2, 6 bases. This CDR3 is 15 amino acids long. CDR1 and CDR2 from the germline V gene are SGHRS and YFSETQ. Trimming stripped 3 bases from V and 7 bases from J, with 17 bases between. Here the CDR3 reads CASSSDRLGGNEQFF. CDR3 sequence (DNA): TGCGCCAGCAGCTCAGACCGTTTGGGAGGTAATGAGCAGTTCTTC.

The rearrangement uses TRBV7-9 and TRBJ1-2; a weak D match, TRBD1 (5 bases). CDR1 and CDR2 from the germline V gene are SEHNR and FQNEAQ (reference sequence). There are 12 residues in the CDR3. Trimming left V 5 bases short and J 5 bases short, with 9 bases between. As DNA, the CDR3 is TGTGCCAGCAGCGTCAGGGCTTATGGCTACACCTTC. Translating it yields CASSVRAYGYTF.

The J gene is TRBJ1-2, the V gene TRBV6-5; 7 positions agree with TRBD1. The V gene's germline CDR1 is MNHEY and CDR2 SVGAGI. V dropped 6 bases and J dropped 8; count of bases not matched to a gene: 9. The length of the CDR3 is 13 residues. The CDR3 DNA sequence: TGTGCCAGCAGACGGACGACAGGGAGAGGCTACACCTTC. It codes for CASRRTTGRGYTF.

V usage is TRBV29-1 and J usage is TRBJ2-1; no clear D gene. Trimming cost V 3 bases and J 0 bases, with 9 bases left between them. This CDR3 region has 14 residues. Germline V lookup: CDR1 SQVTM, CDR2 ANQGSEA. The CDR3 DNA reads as TGCAGCGTTGATCGCCAAAGCTCCTACAATGAGCAGTTCTTC. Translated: CSVDRQSSYNEQFF.

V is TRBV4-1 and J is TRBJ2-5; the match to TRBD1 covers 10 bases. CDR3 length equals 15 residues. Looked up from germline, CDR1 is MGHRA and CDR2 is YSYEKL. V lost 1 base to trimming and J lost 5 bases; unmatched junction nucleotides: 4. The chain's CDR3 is CASSQVTGGWETQYF. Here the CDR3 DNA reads TGCGCCAGCAGCCAAGTGACAGGGGGCTGGGAGACCCAGTACTTC.

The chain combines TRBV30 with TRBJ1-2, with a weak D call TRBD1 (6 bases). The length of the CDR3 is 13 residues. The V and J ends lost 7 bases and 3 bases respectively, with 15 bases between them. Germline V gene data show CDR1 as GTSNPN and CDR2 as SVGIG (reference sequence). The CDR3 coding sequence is TGTGCCTTCGTGGCCGACAGGCACTATGGCTACACCTTC. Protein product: CAFVADRHYGYTF. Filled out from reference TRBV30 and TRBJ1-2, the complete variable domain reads SQTIHQWPATLVQPVGSPLSLECTVEGTSNPNLYWYRQAAGRGLQLLFYSVGIGQISSEVPQNLSASRPQDRQFILSSKKLLLSDSGFYLCAFVADRHYGYTFGSGTRLTVV.

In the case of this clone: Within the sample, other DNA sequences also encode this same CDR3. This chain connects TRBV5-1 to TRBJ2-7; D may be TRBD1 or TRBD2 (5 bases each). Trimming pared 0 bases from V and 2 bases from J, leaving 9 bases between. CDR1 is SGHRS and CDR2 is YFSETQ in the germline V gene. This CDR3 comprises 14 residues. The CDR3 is CASSLGGATYEQYF. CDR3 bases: TGCGCCAGCAGCTTGGGAGGGGCCACCTACGAGCAGTACTTC.

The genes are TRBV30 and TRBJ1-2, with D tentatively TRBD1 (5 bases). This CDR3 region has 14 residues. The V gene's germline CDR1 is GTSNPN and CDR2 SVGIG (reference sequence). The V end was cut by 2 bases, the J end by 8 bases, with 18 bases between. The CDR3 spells CAWSLSLQVGGYTF. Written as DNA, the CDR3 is TGTGCCTGGAGTCTAAGTCTACAGGTGGGCGGCTACACCTTC.

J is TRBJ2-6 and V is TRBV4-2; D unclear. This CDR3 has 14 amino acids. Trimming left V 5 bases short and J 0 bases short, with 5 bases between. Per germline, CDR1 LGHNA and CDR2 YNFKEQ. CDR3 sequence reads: CASSRNSGANVLTF. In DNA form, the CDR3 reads TGTGCCAGCAGCAGGAACTCTGGGGCCAACGTCCTGACTTTC.

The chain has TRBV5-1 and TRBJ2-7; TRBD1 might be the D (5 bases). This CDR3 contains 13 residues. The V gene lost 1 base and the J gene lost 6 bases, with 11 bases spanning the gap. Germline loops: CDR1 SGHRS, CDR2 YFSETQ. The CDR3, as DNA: TGCGCCAGCAGCTTGCCACAGGCCGCCGAGCAGTACTTC. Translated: CASSLPQAAEQYF.

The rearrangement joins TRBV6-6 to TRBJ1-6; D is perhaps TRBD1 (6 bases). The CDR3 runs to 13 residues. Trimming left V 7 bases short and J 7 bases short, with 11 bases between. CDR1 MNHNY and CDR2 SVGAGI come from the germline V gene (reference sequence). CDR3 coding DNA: TGTGCCAGCACTTTGGACAGAAATTCACCCCTCCACTTT. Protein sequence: CASTLDRNSPLHF.

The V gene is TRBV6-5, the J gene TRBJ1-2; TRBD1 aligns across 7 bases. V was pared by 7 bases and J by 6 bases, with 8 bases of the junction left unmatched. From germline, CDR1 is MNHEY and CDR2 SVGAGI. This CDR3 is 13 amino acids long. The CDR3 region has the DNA TGTGCCAGCACCCCCGGGACAGATGATGGCTACACCTTC. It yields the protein CASTPGTDDGYTF.

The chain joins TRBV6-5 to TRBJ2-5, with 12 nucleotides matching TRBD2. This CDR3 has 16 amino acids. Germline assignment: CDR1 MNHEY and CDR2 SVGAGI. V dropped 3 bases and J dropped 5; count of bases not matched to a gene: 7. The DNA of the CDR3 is TGTGCCAGCAGTTATCTGGCTAGCGGGGGGGTGGAGACCCAGTACTTC. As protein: CASSYLASGGVETQYF.

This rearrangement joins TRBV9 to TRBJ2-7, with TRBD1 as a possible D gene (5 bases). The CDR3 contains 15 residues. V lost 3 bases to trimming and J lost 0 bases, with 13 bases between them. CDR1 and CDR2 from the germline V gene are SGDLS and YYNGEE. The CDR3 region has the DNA TGTGCCAGCAGCGCCCAGGGTTCACCCTCCTACGAGCAGTACTTC. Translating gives CASSAQGSPSYEQYF. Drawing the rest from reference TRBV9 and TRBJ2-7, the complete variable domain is DSGVTQTPKHLITATGQRVTLRCSPRSGDLSVYWYQQSLDQGLQFLIQYYNGEERAKGNILERFSAQQFPDLHSELNLSSLELGDSALYFCASSAQGSPSYEQYFGPGTRLTVT.